Detailed here is one TCR beta chain. Its target is unknown. This sample stems from a study of cytomegalovirus exposure and HLA in healthy donors. Study details: According to later analysis, the same platform produced the roughly 130 validation and approximately 700 first-cohort repertoires. The study's findings and limits: According to the study, about 180 TCR beta chains were cytomegalovirus-associated.

Assay used: immunoSEQ multiplex PCR; TCRdb lists only in-frame clones, some missing. The sample has fewer than 150,000 clones, roughly 86% seen once. V was clipped by 3 bases and J by 0 bases; unmatched bases: 8. The germline CDR1 and CDR2 sequences are SGHDT and YYEEEE. This CDR3 comprises 16 residues. This chain joins TRBV5-6 and TRBJ2-7; TRBD2 matches 8 bases. The sequencing input was PBMCs. The receptor was derived from a man aged 25-40 years in good health and CMV-seronegative. CDR3 sequence reads: CASSSGLARSSYEQYF. CDR3 nucleotide sequence: TGTGCCAGCAGCTCTGGACTAGCCAGAAGCTCCTACGAGCAGTACTTC.